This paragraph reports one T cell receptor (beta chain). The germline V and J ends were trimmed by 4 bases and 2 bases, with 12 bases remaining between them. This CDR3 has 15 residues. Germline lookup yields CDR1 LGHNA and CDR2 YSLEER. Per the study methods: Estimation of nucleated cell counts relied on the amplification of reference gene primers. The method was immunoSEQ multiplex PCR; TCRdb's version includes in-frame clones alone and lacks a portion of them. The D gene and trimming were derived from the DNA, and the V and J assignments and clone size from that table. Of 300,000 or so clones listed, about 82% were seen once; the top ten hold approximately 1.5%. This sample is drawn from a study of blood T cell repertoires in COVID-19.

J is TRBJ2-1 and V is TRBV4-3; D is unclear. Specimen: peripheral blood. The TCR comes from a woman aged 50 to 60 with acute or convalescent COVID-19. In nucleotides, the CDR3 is TGCGCCAGCAGCCCCGGTCGAGTGGCCTACAATGAGCAGTTCTTC. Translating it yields CASSPGRVAYNEQFF.